Following are 25 T cell receptor beta chains from one sample sequenced in a study of blood T cell repertoires in COVID-19. The protocol was immunoSEQ multiplex PCR, while the TCRdb copy is restricted to in-frame clones and leaves out a portion. This table holds about 210,000 clones, roughly 86% found once. The sample taken for sequencing was peripheral blood. The origin of the receptors is a woman between 45 and 65 years old with active or convalescent COVID-19.

The V and J genes are TRBV6-6 and TRBJ1-1; 7 bases agree with TRBD1. The CDR3 length is 19 residues. The germline gives CDR1 MNHNY, CDR2 SVGAGI (reference sequence). V was clipped by 5 bases and J by 0 bases; unmatched bases: 18. CDR3 loop: CASSPYRGSAFRLNTEAFF. DNA of the CDR3: TGTGCCAGCAGTCCGTACAGGGGTTCTGCGTTTCGCCTGAACACTGAAGCTTTCTTT.

V is TRBV4-1 and J is TRBJ1-6, with D tentatively TRBD1 (6 bases). The CDR3 is 14 amino acids. The V end was cut by 9 bases, the J end by 5 bases, with 14 bases between. CDR1 is MGHRA and CDR2 is YSYEKL in the germline V gene. CDR3 sequence: CASKQGIHNSPLHF. DNA of the CDR3: TGCGCCAGTAAACAGGGCATCCATAATTCACCCCTCCACTTT.

The V gene is TRBV28, the J gene TRBJ1-2; D perhaps matches TRBD1 (5 bases). V was pared by 2 bases and J by 5 bases, with 15 bases between. This CDR3 contains 15 residues. Germline V gene data show CDR1 as MDHEN and CDR2 as SYDVKM. DNA of the CDR3: TGTGCCAGCAGTTTAACAGGTGCGGCCCAGTATGGCTACACCTTC. This gives the protein CASSLTGAAQYGYTF.

The chain couples TRBV2 to TRBJ2-1; 12 bases are a match to TRBD2. Germline lookup yields CDR1 SNHLY and CDR2 FYNNEI. The CDR3 has 18 residues. The ends lost 4 bases at V and 0 bases at J; junction bases unmatched: 7. The CDR3 bases are TGTGCCAGCAGTGGACTAGCGGGGGACATAAGCTCCTACAATGAGCAGTTCTTC. This gives the protein CASSGLAGDISSYNEQFF.

The rearrangement joins TRBV19 to TRBJ2-5; D remains unclear. V dropped 3 bases and J dropped 5 bases, with 13 bases sitting between them. CDR3 length equals 14 residues. Germline assignment: CDR1 LNHDA and CDR2 SQIVND (reference sequence). CDR3 nucleotides: TGTGCCAGTAGTATCTCGGCCGTGGGCGAGACCCAGTACTTC. Amino acids: CASSISAVGETQYF.

This clone was picked up one time. The genes are TRBV5-6 and TRBJ1-4, with D tentatively TRBD1 (5 bases). The CDR3 consists of 14 residues. Germline CDR1 SGHDT, CDR2 YYEEEE. V lost 0 bases and J 3 bases, leaving 6 bases between the germline ends. Here the CDR3 reads CASSLVGANEKLFF. CDR3 in DNA: TGTGCCAGCAGCTTGGTAGGGGCTAATGAAAAACTGTTTTTT.

V usage is TRBV6-6 and J usage is TRBJ1-1, with a weak D call TRBD1 (6 bases). Germline CDR1 reads MNHNY; CDR2 reads SVGAGI (reference sequence). Trimming removed 5 bases from V and 6 bases from J, with 16 bases in between. The CDR3 extends over 14 amino acids. The CDR3 nucleotides are TGTGCCAGCAGTCCCACAGGGTTTCTCGCTGAAGCTTTCTTT. Translating gives CASSPTGFLAEAFF.

The chain carries TRBV5-1 and TRBJ2-1, with 7 nucleotides matching TRBD2. Trimming at V came to 1 base and at J to 0 bases, leaving 7 bases not matched to a gene. Germline V gene data show CDR1 as SGHRS and CDR2 as YFSETQ. The length of the CDR3 is 17 residues. The CDR3 DNA reads TGCGCCAGCAGCTTGATCGTACGCGGGAGCTCCTACAATGAGCAGTTCTTC. Translated, it gives CASSLIVRGSSYNEQFF.

This chain uses TRBV10-1 with TRBJ2-2, with 12 bases lining up with TRBD2. The V gene's germline CDR1 is WNHNN and CDR2 SYGVQD (reference sequence). The length of the CDR3 is 19 residues. Trimming at V came to 7 bases and at J to 2 bases, leaving 14 bases not matched to a gene. In DNA form, the CDR3 reads TGCGCCAGCATTGCTCGGGAGACTAGCGGGGGACCCAACACCGGGGAGCTGTTTTTT. Amino acids: CASIARETSGGPNTGELFF.

The gene calls are TRBV5-4 and TRBJ2-3; the match to TRBD1 covers 8 bases. Germline lookup yields CDR1 SGHNT and CDR2 YYREEE (reference sequence). The CDR3 spans 16 residues. Germline trimming cut 2 bases from V and 0 bases from J; bases unmatched to any gene: 5. The CDR3 DNA is TGTGCCAGCAGCTTTCGGGACAGGCCTAGCACAGATACGCAGTATTTT. This sequence encodes CASSFRDRPSTDTQYF.

V usage is TRBV27 and J usage is TRBJ1-1; D not resolved. This CDR3 is built from 13 residues. V lost 5 bases and J lost 4, with 11 bases in between. Germline V lookup: CDR1 MNHEY, CDR2 SMNVEV (reference sequence). The CDR3 is CASSPGLFTEAFF. CDR3 DNA sequence: TGTGCCAGCAGTCCTGGGCTGTTCACTGAAGCTTTCTTT.

The chain employs TRBV30 and TRBJ1-2, with a tentative D call TRBD1 (5 bases). Trimming took off 3 bases at V and 7 bases at J, with 12 bases between the two ends. The germline V gene encodes CDR1 GTSNPN and CDR2 SVGIG (reference sequence). CDR3 size: 12 residues. The CDR3 region is CAWSPREGGYTF. CDR3 coding DNA: TGTGCCTGGAGCCCCAGGGAAGGTGGCTACACCTTC.

The J gene is TRBJ2-1, the V gene TRBV5-1; 8 bases are shared with TRBD1. CDR1 is SGHRS, CDR2 YFSETQ, per germline. J was trimmed by 2 bases and V by 4 bases; bases with no gene match: 5. This CDR3 contains 15 residues. CDR3 protein: CASSLRTGPYNEQFF. Here the CDR3 DNA reads TGCGCCAGCAGCCTACGGACAGGGCCCTACAATGAGCAGTTCTTC.

This sequence joins TRBV19 and TRBJ1-5; D is undetermined. Germline CDR1 and CDR2: LNHDA and SQIVND (reference sequence). CDR3 size: 13 residues. V lost 5 bases to trimming and J lost 6 bases, with 11 bases between them. The CDR3 bases are TGTGCCAGTAGTGGGTGGGAGGGTCAGCCCCAGCATTTT. This encodes CASSGWEGQPQHF.

The chain couples TRBV5-1 to TRBJ2-7; 12 bases are a match to TRBD2. There are 16 residues in the CDR3. V was pared by 0 bases and J by 0 bases, with 1 base of the junction left unmatched. CDR1 is SGHRS and CDR2 is YFSETQ in the germline V gene. The CDR3 sequence: CASSLATSGSSYEQYF. The CDR3 DNA reads as TGCGCCAGCAGCTTGGCGACTAGCGGGAGCTCCTACGAGCAGTACTTC.

This chain links TRBV28 with TRBJ2-7; no clear D. The germline V gene has CDR1 MDHEN and CDR2 SYDVKM. The CDR3 spans 13 residues. V lost 6 bases to trimming and J lost 2 bases, with 11 bases between them. The chain's CDR3 is CASRTHGAYEQYV. In DNA, the CDR3 is TGTGCCAGCAGGACACACGGCGCCTACGAGCAGTACGTC.

The chain links TRBV10-2 to TRBJ1-1; no definite D call. CDR3 length: 14 residues. V lost 4 bases and J 0 bases, leaving 9 bases between the germline ends. Germline lookup yields CDR1 WSHSY and CDR2 SAAADI. The CDR3 nucleotides are TGCGCCAGCAGTGTGAGGGAAATGAACACTGAAGCTTTCTTT. This encodes CASSVREMNTEAFF.

The chain carries TRBV9 and TRBJ1-2; 8 bases match TRBD1. The V segment lost 3 bases and the J segment 4 bases; nucleotides outside the gene matches: 5. Germline V lookup: CDR1 SGDLS, CDR2 YYNGEE. This CDR3 has 14 residues. As DNA, the CDR3 is TGTGCCAGCAGCGCTGGACAGGGTTTCTATGGCTACACCTTC. Encoded protein: CASSAGQGFYGYTF.

The genes are TRBV5-1 and TRBJ1-1; a weak D match, TRBD1 (5 bases). Germline lookup yields CDR1 SGHRS and CDR2 YFSETQ. V lost 0 bases and J 4 bases, leaving 13 bases between the germline ends. CDR3 length: 15 residues. The CDR3 spells CASSLVRAQGTEAFF. The CDR3 DNA sequence: TGCGCCAGCAGCTTGGTCCGGGCGCAGGGCACTGAAGCTTTCTTT.

The gene calls are TRBV5-1 and TRBJ2-1; D might be TRBD2 (5 bases). Trimming removed 2 bases from V and 8 bases from J, with 23 bases in between. The CDR3 runs to 17 residues. Germline V gene lookup returns CDR1 SGHRS and CDR2 YFSETQ. DNA of the CDR3: TGCGCCAGCAGCTTCCCTGAGGGTGCGGTCGTTTTGGATGAGCAGTTCTTC. Translation gives CASSFPEGAVVLDEQFF.

This clone came up a few times. This sequence joins TRBV7-8 and TRBJ1-2; a possible D gene is TRBD1 (5 bases). The germline CDR1 and CDR2 sequences are SGHVS and FQNEAQ. The CDR3 is made up of 15 amino acids. V lost 2 bases and J 4 bases, leaving 14 bases between the germline ends. Here the CDR3 DNA reads TGTGCCAGCAGCTTAACGGGGGGGAGGTCCTATGGCTACACCTTC. It is translated as CASSLTGGRSYGYTF. The full variable domain, in which reference TRBV7-8 and TRBJ1-2 provide the parts outside the CDR3, is GAGVSQSPRYKVAKRGQDVALRCDPISGHVSLFWYQQALGQGPEFLTYFQNEAQLDKSGLPSDRFFAERPEGSVSTLKIQRTQQEDSAVYLCASSLTGGRSYGYTFGSGTRLTVV.

CDR3 DNA: TGCGCCAGCACCCGGACAGCCAACACTGAAGCTTTCTTT. Residues: CASTRTANTEAFF. This chain connects TRBV10-2 to TRBJ1-1, with D maybe TRBD1 (6 bases). The CDR3 covers 13 residues. Germline CDR1 reads WSHSY; CDR2 reads SAAADI. Trimming stripped 7 bases from V and 2 bases from J, with 11 bases between.

The rearrangement joins TRBV6-1 to TRBJ2-7; D gene uncertain. Between the trimmed V and J ends, which lost 1 base and 9 bases, there was a span of 16 bases. CDR1 and CDR2 from the germline V gene are MNHNS and SASEGT. CDR3 size: 14 residues. This CDR3 reads CASSEGGRPRGQYV. The CDR3 DNA is TGTGCCAGCAGTGAAGGTGGCAGACCACGCGGGCAGTACGTC.

The chain couples TRBV18 to TRBJ2-5; 7 bases line up with TRBD2. V shed 6 bases, J shed 4 bases, and the junction held 14 bases outside the gene matches. Germline CDR1 and CDR2: KGHSH and LQKENI. The CDR3 has 16 amino acids. Here the CDR3 reads CASSLLGGLIGETQYF. The DNA for the CDR3 is TGTGCCAGCTCGCTATTGGGAGGGCTAATAGGAGAGACCCAGTACTTC.

This clone came up a few times. The chain has TRBV2 and TRBJ1-1; D is perhaps TRBD1 (5 bases). This CDR3 spans 11 amino acids. V lost 4 bases and J 7 bases, leaving 7 bases between the germline ends. Germline V CDR1 and CDR2: SNHLY, FYNNEI. The CDR3 loop reads CASSGQLEAFF. The CDR3 DNA reads TGTGCCAGCAGTGGACAGCTTGAAGCTTTCTTT.